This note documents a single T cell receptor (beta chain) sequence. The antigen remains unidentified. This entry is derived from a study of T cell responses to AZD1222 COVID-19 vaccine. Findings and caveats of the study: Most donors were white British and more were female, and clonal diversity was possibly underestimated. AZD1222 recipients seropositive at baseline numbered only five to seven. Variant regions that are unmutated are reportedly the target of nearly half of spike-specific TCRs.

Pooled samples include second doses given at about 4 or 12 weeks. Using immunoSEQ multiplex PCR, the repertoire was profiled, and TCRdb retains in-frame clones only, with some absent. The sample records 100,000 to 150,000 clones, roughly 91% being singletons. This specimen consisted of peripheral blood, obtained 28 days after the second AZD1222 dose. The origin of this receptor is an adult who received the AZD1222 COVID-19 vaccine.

The CDR3 DNA follows: TGTGCCAGCAGCTTTTATCTCCCCAACACCGGGGAGCTGTTTTTT. It yields the protein CASSFYLPNTGELFF. V usage is TRBV7-2 and J usage is TRBJ2-2; no firm D call. There are 15 residues in the CDR3. CDR1 SGHTA and CDR2 FQGNSA come from the germline V gene. Trimming stripped 3 bases from V and 2 bases from J, with 10 bases between.